This entry is about one T cell receptor beta chain. Its matching antigen is unknown. CDR1 SEHNR and CDR2 FQNEAQ come from the germline V gene (reference sequence). V lost 5 bases, J lost 4 bases, and 15 bases lay in between. There are 16 residues in the CDR3. The sample is drawn from a study of radiotherapy plus CTLA-4 blockade in lung cancer. Turning to the study itself: Objective response rate was around 20%; disease control rate, 25% to 35%. Whole-study results and caveats: Early blood T cell clone changes and increased post-radiation serum interferon-beta were reportedly the strongest response predictors. Radiotherapy with ipilimumab was followed by blood expansion of tumor-derived clones.

Some clones are missing from TCRdb's copy, which holds only in-frame ones; the method was immunoSEQ multiplex PCR. The sample consists of 70,000 to 85,000 clones, around 74% of them appearing once. The sample in question was peripheral blood, obtained from a patient treated with radiotherapy plus ipilimumab. The J gene is TRBJ2-6, the V gene TRBV7-9, with D hard to call. This sequence originates from a human donor with non-small cell lung cancer whose response to radiotherapy plus ipilimumab could not be evaluated. In DNA form, the CDR3 reads TGTGCCAGCAGCCCTAACTGGGCGCGAGGGGCCAACGTCCTGACTTTC. Its translation is CASSPNWARGANVLTF. The whole variable domain, filled in from reference TRBV7-9 and TRBJ2-6, reads DTGVSQNPRHKITKRGQNVTFRCDPISEHNRLYWYRQTLGQGPEFLTYFQNEAQLEKSRLLSDRFSAERPKGSFSTLEIQRTEQGDSAMYLCASSPNWARGANVLTFGAGSRLTVL.